The subject of this entry is one T cell receptor beta chain. What it binds is unknown. Germline V CDR1 and CDR2: SNHLY, FYNNEI. The CDR3 extends over 13 amino acids. The V and J ends lost 5 bases and 7 bases, in that order; junction bases with no gene match: 5. Profiled with immunoSEQ multiplex PCR; TCRdb holds only in-frame clones, not every one. The sample holds some 1 million clones, 75% seen once. This sample stems from a study of shared clonotypes between healthy human individuals. Study results and limitations: Shared clonotypes: roughly 5% naive CD4, around 3.5% naive CD8, less than 2.5% memory CD4, 0.4% memory CD8.

All donors were Caucasian adults living in Nashville, Tennessee. Sequences were obtained from memory CD4+ T cells sorted from blood. Described subset: CD45RA-negative fraction. The chain is built from TRBV2 and TRBJ2-7; 10 bases align to TRBD1. The TCR sequence derives from a man aged 18 to 29 in good health. The CDR3 protein is CASSNRDRGEQYF. The DNA for the CDR3 is TGTGCCAGCAGTAATAGGGACAGGGGAGAGCAGTACTTC.